This T cell receptor beta chain comes out of a study of cytomegalovirus exposure and HLA in healthy donors. Study observations and caveats: An analysis that was carried out later associated 16,951 TCR beta sequences with HLA alleles at 0.05 false discovery rate. It was only CMV serostatus that was available as immune exposure information.

Primers for the PCR totalled 60 Vbeta and 13 Jbeta. Under the authors' procedure: A later analysis counted roughly 74 million unique TCR beta chains, 9.5 million to 13 million shared. Only in-frame clones appear in the TCRdb table, and some are missing; sequencing was by immunoSEQ multiplex PCR. Clone size and V and J calls were adopted from that table, with D and trimming inferred from the DNA. Of a few hundred thousand clones in the sample, around 90% were seen once. When sampled, the donors appeared nominally healthy, though they likely had unrecorded immune exposures. Looked up from germline, CDR1 is SGHRS and CDR2 is YFSETQ. CDR3 length equals 14 residues. Between the trimmed V and J ends, which lost 7 bases and 0 bases, there was a span of 11 bases. A remark on this clone: The target antigen is unknown.

Sequencing was performed on PBMCs. The clonotype originates from a woman aged 18 to 35 in good health and CMV-seronegative. The rearrangement links TRBV5-1 to TRBJ2-1, with D tentatively TRBD2 (7 bases). The CDR3 protein is CASGGASSYNEQFF. The CDR3 nucleotides are TGCGCCAGCGGGGGGGCCAGCTCCTACAATGAGCAGTTCTTC.